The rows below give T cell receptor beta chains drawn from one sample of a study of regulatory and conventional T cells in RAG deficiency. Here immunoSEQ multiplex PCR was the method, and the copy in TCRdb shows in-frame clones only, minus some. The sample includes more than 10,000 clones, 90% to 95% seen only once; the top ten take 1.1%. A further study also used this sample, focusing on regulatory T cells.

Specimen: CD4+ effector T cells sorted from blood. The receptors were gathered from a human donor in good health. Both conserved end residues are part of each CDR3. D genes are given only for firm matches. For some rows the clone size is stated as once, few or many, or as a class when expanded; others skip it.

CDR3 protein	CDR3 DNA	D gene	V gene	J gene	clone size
CASSLALGHPSNYGYTF	TGTGCCAGCAGCTTAGCGCTGGGACACCCCTCTAACTATGGCTACACCTTC	.	TRBV7-9	TRBJ1-2	.
CANRGTSGNEQFF	TGTGCAAACAGGGGGACTAGCGGGAATGAGCAGTTCTTC	TRBD2	TRBV10-3	TRBJ2-1	.
CASSQVSRTEQGYGYTF	TGCGCCAGCAGCCAAGTATCTCGGACAGAACAAGGCTATGGCTACACCTTC	.	TRBV4-1	TRBJ1-2	.
CASSLVLVTGHEQFF	TGTGCCAGCAGCTTGGTTTTGGTGACAGGGCATGAGCAGTTCTTC	TRBD1	TRBV5-5	TRBJ2-1	.
CASSPDSSWSYEQYF	TGTGCCAGTAGCCCCGACAGTTCCTGGTCCTACGAGCAGTACTTC	.	TRBV19	TRBJ2-7	few
CASAKGQGGDTQYF	TGTGCTAGTGCCAAGGGACAAGGCGGGGATACGCAGTATTTT	.	TRBV12-5	TRBJ2-3	.
CASKLTGANYGYTF	TGTGCCAGCAAGTTGACAGGAGCAAACTATGGCTACACCTTC	.	TRBV6-1	TRBJ1-2	once
CASSFQGMNTEAFF	TGTGCCAGCAGTTTTCAGGGCATGAACACTGAAGCTTTCTTT	.	TRBV28	TRBJ1-1	.
CASSSLMGQGNTEAFF	TGCGCCAGCAGCTCCCTGATGGGACAGGGGAACACTGAAGCTTTCTTT	TRBD1	TRBV5-1	TRBJ1-1	.
CSVDRRDTEAFF	TGCAGCGTTGATAGGCGGGACACTGAAGCTTTCTTT	.	TRBV29-1	TRBJ1-1	.
CASSERPSGLDSSYEQYF	TGTGCCAGCAGTGAACGGCCTAGCGGGTTGGATAGCTCCTACGAGCAGTACTTC	TRBD2	TRBV25-1	TRBJ2-7	once
CASTSGGSRVGYEQYF	TGTGCCAGCACTTCCGGCGGGAGCCGAGTCGGCTACGAGCAGTACTTC	TRBD2	TRBV6-6	TRBJ2-7	.
CASSSTGTQYF	TGCGCCAGCAGCTCGACGGGAACCCAGTACTTC	.	TRBV5-1	TRBJ2-5	.
CASSPKDRTEAFF	TGTGCCAGCTCACCAAAGGATCGGACTGAAGCTTTCTTT	.	TRBV18	TRBJ1-1	.
CASSAGTRYTF	TGTGCCAGCAGTGCCGGGACTCGGTACACCTTC	.	TRBV28	TRBJ1-2	.
CASRELAGGNTDTQYF	TGTGCCAGCAGGGAACTAGCGGGGGGGAATACAGATACGCAGTATTTT	TRBD2	TRBV6-1	TRBJ2-3	.
CASSTGTGVSGELFF	TGTGCCAGCAGCACCGGGACAGGGGTGTCCGGGGAGCTGTTTTTT	TRBD1	TRBV11-3	TRBJ2-2	.
CASTRGSYNSPLHF	TGTGCCAGCACCCGGGGCTCCTATAATTCACCCCTCCACTTT	.	TRBV6-5	TRBJ1-6	.
CASSLGTRDRGNEQYF	TGCGCCAGCAGCTTGGGGACCCGGGACAGGGGCAATGAGCAGTACTTC	TRBD1	TRBV5-1	TRBJ2-7	once
CASSLTAAEVPYGYTF	TGTGCCAGCAGCTTAACAGCGGCAGAAGTACCTTATGGCTACACCTTC	.	TRBV7-3	TRBJ1-2	.
CAAYTPPEQFF	TGTGCCGCATACACGCCTCCTGAGCAGTTCTTC	.	TRBV30	TRBJ2-1	.
CAGGLRGHTGELFF	TGTGCCGGCGGACTCCGTGGGCACACCGGGGAGCTGTTTTTT	.	TRBV11-2	TRBJ2-2	once
CAWMGPGLEKLFF	TGTGCCTGGATGGGCCCGGGGTTAGAAAAACTGTTTTTT	.	TRBV30	TRBJ1-4	.
CASSYGQGVGEAFF	TGTGCCAGCAGCTACGGACAGGGAGTGGGTGAAGCTTTCTTT	TRBD1	TRBV7-8	TRBJ1-1	.
CASSQDVGQGHGYTF	TGTGCCAGCAGCCAAGACGTCGGACAGGGGCATGGCTACACCTTC	TRBD1	TRBV4-2	TRBJ1-2	.
CASSLDLAGPANEQYF	TGTGCCAGCAGCTTGGATCTAGCAGGACCCGCTAACGAGCAGTACTTC	.	TRBV5-4	TRBJ2-7	.
CASSLSGNQPQHF	TGTGCCAGCAGTTTATCGGGGAACCAGCCCCAGCATTTT	.	TRBV28	TRBJ1-5	.
CASSFQGGTQYF	TGCGCCAGCAGCTTCCAGGGGGGTACGCAGTATTTT	.	TRBV5-1	TRBJ2-3	.
CASRGTGVDGYTF	TGTGCCAGCAGAGGAACAGGGGTCGATGGCTACACCTTC	TRBD1	TRBV25-1	TRBJ1-2	once
CASSSDRGGNTEAFF	TGCGCCAGCAGCTCGGACAGGGGCGGGAACACTGAAGCTTTCTTT	TRBD1	TRBV5-1	TRBJ1-1	once
CASSLVGSSYEQYF	TGTGCCAGCAGCTTAGTAGGGAGCTCCTACGAGCAGTACTTC	.	TRBV7-9	TRBJ2-7	few
CASSYLSGFTGELFF	TGTGCCAGCAGTTACTTGTCAGGGTTCACCGGGGAGCTGTTTTTT	.	TRBV6-6	TRBJ2-2	.
CASSGGDRGGIAGNTIYF	TGTGCCAGCAGTGGGGGGGACAGGGGAGGGATTGCTGGAAACACCATATATTTT	TRBD1	TRBV28	TRBJ1-3	.
CASSIGGSGANVLTF	TGTGCCAGTAGTATAGGGGGGAGTGGGGCCAACGTCCTGACTTTC	.	TRBV19	TRBJ2-6	.
CASSLGQPYGYTF	TGTGCCAGCAGCTTGGGTCAACCCTATGGCTACACCTTC	.	TRBV5-6	TRBJ1-2	.
CARLCGIEAKNIQYF	TGCGCCAGACTGTGTGGGATAGAGGCCAAAAACATTCAGTACTTC	.	TRBV23-1	TRBJ2-4	.
CASTSGGLNEQFF	TGTGCCAGCACCAGCGGGGGACTTAATGAGCAGTTCTTC	TRBD2	TRBV9	TRBJ2-1	.
CASSENRGTYSGANVLTF	TGTGCCAGCAGTGAAAACAGGGGAACCTACTCTGGGGCCAACGTCCTGACTTTC	TRBD1	TRBV6-1	TRBJ2-6	.
CASSLGRGNYGYTF	TGCGCCAGCAGCTTGGGCAGGGGAAACTATGGCTACACCTTC	.	TRBV5-1	TRBJ1-2	.
CASSLASGSYTGELFF	TGTGCCAGCAGCTTAGCTAGCGGGAGCTACACCGGGGAGCTGTTTTTT	TRBD2	TRBV5-4	TRBJ2-2	.
CASSLGLAGPSYEQYF	TGTGCCAGCAGCTTAGGACTAGCGGGACCCTCCTACGAGCAGTACTTC	TRBD2	TRBV7-2	TRBJ2-7	.
CASSVGGVGQPQHF	TGTGCCAGCAGTGTAGGGGGGGTGGGTCAGCCCCAGCATTTT	.	TRBV6-1	TRBJ1-5	.
CASSQRSPGGEGAFF	TGTGCCAGCAGCCAAAGGTCCCCAGGGGGCGAAGGGGCTTTCTTT	TRBD1	TRBV14	TRBJ1-1	.
CSVQPGNNEQFF	TGCAGCGTTCAGCCAGGAAACAATGAGCAGTTCTTC	.	TRBV29-1	TRBJ2-1	once
CASSVVREGSYGYTF	TGTGCCAGCAGCGTAGTGCGAGAAGGATCCTATGGCTACACCTTC	.	TRBV9	TRBJ1-2	.
CASSPQSFMTGPGLGYEQYF	TGTGCCAGCAGTCCCCAATCCTTTATGACAGGGCCGGGACTAGGCTACGAGCAGTACTTC	.	TRBV28	TRBJ2-7	.
CASSNRRGSTDTQYF	TGCGCCAGCTCAAACCGCAGGGGTAGCACAGATACGCAGTATTTT	.	TRBV5-1	TRBJ2-3	.
CASSQEWGLAGGQTQYF	TGTGCCAGCAGCCAAGAATGGGGACTAGCGGGAGGGCAGACCCAGTACTTC	TRBD2	TRBV4-2	TRBJ2-5	.
CASSQTSRGAGNEQFF	TGCGCCAGCAGCCAAACTTCTCGGGGGGCGGGGAATGAGCAGTTCTTC	.	TRBV4-1	TRBJ2-1	.
CASSVSGSTNEQYF	TGTGCCAGCAGCGTTAGCGGGAGTACCAACGAGCAGTACTTC	TRBD2	TRBV9	TRBJ2-7	.
CASHGTSGNTIYF	TGTGCCAGCCACGGGACTTCTGGAAACACCATATATTTT	.	TRBV19	TRBJ1-3	.
CASSLIGATNEKLFF	TGTGCCAGCAGTTTAATCGGGGCAACTAATGAAAAACTGTTTTTT	.	TRBV28	TRBJ1-4	.
CAGRLDEQFF	TGTGCCGGTCGACTCGACGAGCAGTTCTTC	.	TRBV21-1	TRBJ2-1	.
CASSATSGGIETQYF	TGTGCCAGCAGCGCGACTAGCGGGGGAATAGAGACCCAGTACTTC	TRBD2	TRBV5-4	TRBJ2-5	.
CASSLLGGYEQYF	TGTGCCAGCAGCTTATTGGGAGGGTACGAGCAGTACTTC	TRBD2	TRBV7-8	TRBJ2-7	.
CASSLEPGPAPQHF	TGTGCCAGCAGCTTGGAGCCAGGACCGGCGCCCCAGCATTTT	.	TRBV5-4	TRBJ1-5	few
CASSPLSRQRDNSPLHF	TGTGCCAGCTCACCATTATCACGACAGCGGGATAATTCACCCCTCCACTTT	.	TRBV18	TRBJ1-6	.
CASSLGGTGLEKLFF	TGTGCCAGCAGCTTAGGCGGGACAGGGCTAGAAAAACTGTTTTTT	TRBD1	TRBV11-2	TRBJ1-4	.
CASSLVTFEAFF	TGTGCCAGCAGCTTAGTTACGTTTGAAGCTTTCTTT	.	TRBV7-2	TRBJ1-1	.